Sequencing of this TCR beta chain was carried out in a study of T cells in Graves' hyperthyroidism and ophthalmopathy. This clonotype was seen only a few times. The junction departs from germline at one end; a sequencing error may be responsible. Regions amplified from RNA transcripts were the TCR beta CDR3 regions. First-round RT-PCR with HTBI primers amplified the TCR CDR3 region. TCRdb reprocessed the multiplex PCR reads with MiXCR, giving one entry per CDR3 protein. Of over 650,000 distinct CDR3 sequences in the sample, roughly 15% were seen once. The source material was blood. The clonotype was recovered from a man younger than 35 with Graves' hyperthyroidism.

Written as DNA, the CDR3 is TGTGCCAGCAGCCAAGTCCTAGATCGGGGTCGAGAGCAGTACTTC. It translates to CASSQVLDRGREQYF. The genes are TRBV4-1 and TRBJ2-7, with TRBD2 as a possible D gene (5 bases). Germline-derived CDR1 and CDR2 are MGHRA and YSYEKL. The CDR3 runs 15 residues.